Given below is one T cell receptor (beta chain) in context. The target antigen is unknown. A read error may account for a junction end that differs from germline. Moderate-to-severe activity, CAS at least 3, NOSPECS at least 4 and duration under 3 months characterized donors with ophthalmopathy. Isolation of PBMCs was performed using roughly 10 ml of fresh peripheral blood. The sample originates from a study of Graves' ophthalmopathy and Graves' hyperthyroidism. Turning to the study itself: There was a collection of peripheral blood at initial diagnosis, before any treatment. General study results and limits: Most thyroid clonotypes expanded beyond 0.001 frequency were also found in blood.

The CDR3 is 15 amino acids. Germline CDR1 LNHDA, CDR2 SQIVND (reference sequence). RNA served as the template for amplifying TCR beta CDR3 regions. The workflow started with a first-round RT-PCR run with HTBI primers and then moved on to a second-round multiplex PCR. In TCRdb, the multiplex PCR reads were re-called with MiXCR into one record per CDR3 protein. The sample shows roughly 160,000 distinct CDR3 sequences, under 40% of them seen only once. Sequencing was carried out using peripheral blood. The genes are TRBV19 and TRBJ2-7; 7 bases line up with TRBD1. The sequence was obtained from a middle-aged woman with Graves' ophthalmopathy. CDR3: CASSSGTDTPYEQYF. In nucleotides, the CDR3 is TGCGCCAGCAGCTCCGGGACAGACACACCCTACGAGCAGTACTTC.